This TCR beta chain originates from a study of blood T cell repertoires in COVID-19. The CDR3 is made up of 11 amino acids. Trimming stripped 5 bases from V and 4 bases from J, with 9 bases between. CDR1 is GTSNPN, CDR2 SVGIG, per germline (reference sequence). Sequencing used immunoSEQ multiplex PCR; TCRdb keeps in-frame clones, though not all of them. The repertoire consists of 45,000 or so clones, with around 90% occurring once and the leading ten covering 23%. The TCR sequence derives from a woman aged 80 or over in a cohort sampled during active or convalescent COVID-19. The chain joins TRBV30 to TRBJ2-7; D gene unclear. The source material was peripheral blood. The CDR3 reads CAWGRVYEQYF. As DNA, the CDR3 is TGTGCCTGGGGACGAGTTTACGAGCAGTACTTC. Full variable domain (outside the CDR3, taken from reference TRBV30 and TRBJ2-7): SQTIHQWPATLVQPVGSPLSLECTVEGTSNPNLYWYRQAAGRGLQLLFYSVGIGQISSEVPQNLSASRPQDRQFILSSKKLLLSDSGFYLCAWGRVYEQYFGPGTRLTVT.